This record concerns one TCR beta chain sequence. This record comes from a study of Graves' ophthalmopathy and Graves' hyperthyroidism. For donors with ophthalmopathy, the disease showed moderate-to-severe activity, reached CAS ≥3 and NOSPECS ≥4, and had lasted under 3 months. PBMCs came from approximately 10 ml of fresh peripheral blood. RNA transcripts were the template, and TCR beta CDR3 regions were amplified from them. Investigators did first-round RT-PCR with HTBI primers, then second-round multiplex PCR. TCRdb used MiXCR to reprocess the multiplex PCR reads, holding one entry per CDR3 protein. The sample has some 250,000 distinct CDR3 sequences; less than 55% are singletons. Per the germline V gene, CDR1 is ENHRY and CDR2 is SYGVKD. Trimming cost V 0 bases and J 0 bases, with 11 bases left between them. The length of the CDR3 is 16 residues.

The chain recombines TRBV10-3 with TRBJ1-1, with D unclear. The sample consisted of peripheral blood. This TCR was sampled from an adult man with Graves' ophthalmopathy. The CDR3 region has the DNA TGTGCCATCAGTGAGTCGTTAGGGAAGGTGAACACTGAAGCTTTCTTT. Its protein is CAISESLGKVNTEAFF.